A single sample gave rise to the 29 T cell receptor beta chains below, sequenced in a study of T-cell reconstitution after alpha-beta-depleted transplantation in children (dated by TCRdb to about 2016). The library came from PCR. TCRdb records Illumina HiSeq 2500 as the sequencer. TCR libraries were prepared with molecular barcoding, using unique molecular identifiers to normalize TCRbeta repertoire quantification. The public reads were run again by TCRdb, first through fastp at Q25 and then through MiXCR, and only productive beta chains were kept. Rows are combined by CDR3 protein, so each entry shows the most common genes and DNA. Counted in this sample were about 420,000 distinct CDR3 sequences; 15% to 20% of them appeared once. The top ten clones comprise about 32% of the sample. The treatment or condition label of this sample denotes: allogeneic hematopoietic cell transplantation with graft depleted of TCRalphabeta T cells and CD19 B cells.

The specimen was PBMCs, mostly from graft donor cells, collected 360 days after TCRalphabeta/CD19-depleted stem cell transplant. These receptors all come from a boy less than two years old who had a stem cell transplant for Wiskott-Aldrich syndrome, so the T cells may come from the graft donor.

This chain joins TRBV12-3 or TRBV12-4 and TRBJ2-1, with 11 bases fitting TRBD1. This CDR3 region has 15 residues. V lost 6 bases and J lost 7; bases outside the gene matches: 8. The CDR3 reads CASSSPGTGGNEQFF. The CDR3 nucleotides read TGTGCCAGCAGCAGTCCCGGGACAGGGGGTAATGAGCAGTTCTTC.

This rearrangement joins TRBV20-1 to TRBJ2-7; tentative D call: TRBD2 (6 bases). The CDR3 has 15 amino acids. Looked up from germline, CDR1 is DFQATT and CDR2 is SNEGSKA (reference sequence). Trimming stripped 7 bases from V and 0 bases from J, with 19 bases between. The CDR3 DNA reads TGCAGTGTTAGGGCGGGACGCTGGAGCTCCTACGAGCAGTACTTC. Translation: CSVRAGRWSSYEQYF.

This clonotype was recorded a few times. The rearrangement links TRBV5-1 to TRBJ1-6; a weak D match, TRBD1 (5 bases). V dropped 1 base and J dropped 7 bases, with 12 bases sitting between them. CDR1 is SGHRS and CDR2 is YFSETQ in the germline V gene. The CDR3 extends over 15 amino acids. The CDR3 spells CASSLRAGRNSPLHF. CDR3 nucleotides: TGCGCCAGCAGCTTGAGGGCAGGGCGCAATTCACCCCTCCACTTT. The full variable domain, in which reference TRBV5-1 and TRBJ1-6 provide the parts outside the CDR3, is KAGVTQTPRYLIKTRGQQVTLSCSPISGHRSVSWYQQTPGQGLQFLFEYFSETQRNKGNFPGRFSGRQFSNSRSEMNVSTLELGDSALYLCASSLRAGRNSPLHFGNGTRLTVT.

This clonotype was seen only a few times. This sequence joins TRBV6-1 and TRBJ1-6, with D hard to call. This CDR3 has 14 residues. Deletions cut 5 bases from V and 7 bases from J, with 12 bases between. From germline, CDR1 is MNHNS and CDR2 SASEGT. CDR3 nucleotides: TGTGCCAGCAGTAAAAGGGTTGCAAATTCACCCCTCCACTTT. Protein product: CASSKRVANSPLHF.

This clonotype was seen a handful of times. This rearrangement joins TRBV5-1 to TRBJ2-2; 7 bases are shared with TRBD2. The CDR3 totals 16 residues. Germline V gene lookup returns CDR1 SGHRS and CDR2 YFSETQ. V was clipped by 3 bases and J by 7 bases; unmatched bases: 12. The CDR3 nucleotides read TGCGCCAGCAGCTCGCTAGCGGTCGTGGGACGCGGGGAGCTGTTTTTT. This translates into CASSSLAVVGRGELFF.

This clonotype was seen only a few times. This chain joins TRBV28 and TRBJ1-1; no firm D call. Germline CDR1 MDHEN, CDR2 SYDVKM. Trimming stripped 2 bases from V and 9 bases from J, with 13 bases between. The CDR3 runs to 13 residues. DNA of the CDR3: TGTGCCAGCAGTTTACTCCTCGGTGTTAAAGCTTTCTTT. The encoded protein is CASSLLLGVKAFF.

Only a few counts were recorded for this clonotype. The rearrangement links TRBV5-1 to TRBJ2-1; 10 nucleotides line up with TRBD2. The germline CDR1 and CDR2 sequences are SGHRS and YFSETQ. The trim removed 6 bases at V and 4 bases at J, leaving 7 bases unmatched. The CDR3 loop spans 15 amino acids. CDR3 coding DNA: TGCGCCAGCAAAGGGAGACTAGCGGGTTACAATGAGCAGTTCTTC. It is translated as CASKGRLAGYNEQFF.

The chain is built from TRBV12-3 or TRBV12-4 and TRBJ2-3; 7 bases are shared with TRBD1. The junction had 21 bases not matched to a gene; V was cut back by 5 bases and J by 1 base. The CDR3 runs 20 residues. The CDR3 loop reads CASSPRVTGKYTLRTDTQYF. CDR3 nucleotides: TGTGCCAGCAGTCCAAGGGTGACAGGGAAGTACACCTTACGCACAGATACGCAGTATTTT.

The rearrangement joins TRBV4-1 to TRBJ2-7; D call uncertain. Germline V gene sequence: CDR1 MGHRA, CDR2 YSYEKL. The length of the CDR3 is 16 residues. V was pared by 4 bases and J by 4 bases, with 20 bases between. The CDR3 nucleotides are TGCGCCAGCAGCCCCTGGAAGGTAAACATTCCATACGAGCAGTACTTC. Translation gives CASSPWKVNIPYEQYF.

This chain joins TRBV24-1 and TRBJ2-2, with D unclear. This CDR3 comprises 12 residues. Between the trimmed V and J ends, which lost 6 bases and 1 base, there was a span of 2 bases. Germline CDR1 is KGHDR and CDR2 is SFDVKD. The CDR3 reads CATSQNTGELFF. CDR3 DNA: TGTGCCACCAGTCAGAACACCGGGGAGCTGTTTTTT.

This rearrangement joins TRBV12-3 or TRBV12-4 to TRBJ2-7; 8 nucleotides agree with TRBD2. This CDR3 is 13 amino acids long. V shed 2 bases and J 6 bases; nucleotides not matched to a gene: 3. In nucleotides, the CDR3 is TGTGCCAGCAGTTTAAAGAGCGGGGGCGAGCAGTACTTC. Protein sequence: CASSLKSGGEQYF.

This chain links TRBV5-1 with TRBJ2-3; D is unresolved. Trimming took off 5 bases at V and 2 bases at J, with 9 bases between the two ends. The CDR3 loop spans 13 amino acids. In germline, CDR1 is SGHRS, CDR2 YFSETQ. The CDR3 here is CASRPGLTDTQYF. The CDR3 DNA reads as TGCGCCAGCAGACCGGGCCTCACAGATACGCAGTATTTT. Looking up the rest from reference TRBV5-1 and TRBJ2-3 gives the full variable domain: KAGVTQTPRYLIKTRGQQVTLSCSPISGHRSVSWYQQTPGQGLQFLFEYFSETQRNKGNFPGRFSGRQFSNSRSEMNVSTLELGDSALYLCASRPGLTDTQYFGPGTRLTVL.

This clonotype was found a few times. This chain joins TRBV12-3 or TRBV12-4 and TRBJ1-5; 12 nucleotides agree with TRBD1. This CDR3 region has 16 residues. Unmatched junction bases numbered 6, after V lost 5 bases and J lost 4 bases. The CDR3, as DNA: TGTGCCAGCAGTCCAGGGACAGGGGGCGCGAATCAGCCCCAGCATTTT. Its translation is CASSPGTGGANQPQHF.

This clonotype was seen more than once but under ten times. This CDR3 is CASSPAGTTDTQYF. The DNA for the CDR3 is TGTGCCAGCAGCCCGGCCGGGACTACAGATACGCAGTATTTT. The chain uses TRBV5-6 and TRBJ2-3; D may be TRBD2 (6 bases). Between the trimmed V and J ends, which lost 4 bases and 3 bases, there was a span of 12 bases. Germline lookup yields CDR1 SGHDT and CDR2 YYEEEE. The CDR3 sequence is 14 residues long.

The V gene is TRBV6-2 or TRBV6-3, the J gene TRBJ1-2; D gene unclear. The length of the CDR3 is 12 residues. Looked up from germline, CDR1 is MNHEY and CDR2 is SVGEGT. The V end lost 3 bases, the J end lost 6 bases, and 8 bases lay between the germline ends. The CDR3 nucleotides read TGTGCCAGCAGTTATGAAATTGATGGCTACACCTTC. This codes for CASSYEIDGYTF.

The V call is TRBV29-1, the J call TRBJ2-5; D is perhaps TRBD1 (7 bases). Looked up from germline, CDR1 is SQVTM and CDR2 is ANQGSEA. This CDR3 has 17 residues. V was clipped by 1 base and J by 3 bases, with 21 bases between them. The CDR3 DNA follows: TGCAGCGTTGAAGTGGGGACAGAGGAGGGTCTCGAAGAGACCCAGTACTTC. This encodes CSVEVGTEEGLEETQYF.

The gene calls are TRBV5-1 and TRBJ2-1, with 13 bases matching TRBD2. Unmatched junction bases numbered 3, after V lost 4 bases and J lost 5 bases. Germline CDR1 SGHRS, CDR2 YFSETQ. The CDR3 sequence is 15 residues long. The CDR3 DNA sequence: TGCGCCAGCAGCGCACTAGCGGGGGGGAACAATGAGCAGTTCTTC. Amino acid sequence: CASSALAGGNNEQFF.

V gene TRBV6-1 combines with J gene TRBJ2-2; 11 bases agree with TRBD2. Germline V gene data show CDR1 as MNHNS and CDR2 as SASEGT. CDR3 size: 16 residues. Unmatched junction bases numbered 6, after V lost 5 bases and J lost 4 bases. The CDR3 loop is CASSRLAGGGTGELFF. In DNA form, the CDR3 reads TGTGCCAGCAGTAGATTAGCGGGAGGGGGCACCGGGGAGCTGTTTTTT.

The CDR3 loop reads CASSLLTSFHEQYF. The CDR3 DNA reads as TGTGCCAGCAGCCTTCTGACTAGCTTCCACGAGCAGTACTTC. The chain couples TRBV3-1 to TRBJ2-7; the match to TRBD2 covers 7 bases. Germline values: CDR1 LGHDT, CDR2 YNNKEL (reference sequence). J lost 5 bases, V lost 4 bases, and 8 bases had no gene match. The CDR3 loop spans 14 amino acids.

This clonotype was picked up one time. V is TRBV11-2 and J is TRBJ2-1, with 8 bases identical to TRBD2. The CDR3 covers 17 residues. The V segment lost 6 bases and the J segment 4 bases; nucleotides outside the gene matches: 14. In germline, CDR1 is SGHAT, CDR2 FQNNGV. CDR3 nucleotide sequence: TGTGCCAGCAGATCCCTACTCAGCGGGAGAACGTACAATGAGCAGTTCTTC. Its translation is CASRSLLSGRTYNEQFF.

This clonotype has more than one count but fewer than ten. DNA of the CDR3: TGTGCCACCAGCAGAGTCCCCCCGCGGCACAATGAGCAGTTCTTC. Protein sequence: CATSRVPPRHNEQFF. The chain couples TRBV15 to TRBJ2-1, with D unresolved. V lost 1 base to trimming and J lost 5 bases, with 12 bases between them. CDR3 length: 15 residues. The germline gives CDR1 LNHNV, CDR2 YYDKDF (reference sequence).

This sequence joins TRBV12-3 or TRBV12-4 and TRBJ2-7; the D gene is possibly TRBD1 (6 bases). The CDR3 sequence is 13 residues long. Trimming shortened V by 6 bases and J by 4 bases, and 13 bases separated the two germline ends. Written as DNA, the CDR3 is TGTGCCAGCAGCCGGGACACCGGGTACGAGCAGTACTTC. Protein sequence: CASSRDTGYEQYF.

This chain joins TRBV7-2 and TRBJ2-3, with D maybe TRBD2 (6 bases). CDR3 size: 14 residues. Germline CDR1 reads SGHTA; CDR2 reads FQGNSA. Trimming left V 6 bases short and J 6 bases short, with 16 bases between. CDR3 region: CASSLGWGGDTQYF. The DNA of the CDR3 is TGTGCCAGCAGTCTAGGGTGGGGAGGTGATACGCAGTATTTT.

This clonotype was seen many times. V is TRBV7-9 and J is TRBJ1-1; the D is unclear. The CDR3 runs 13 residues. Germline values: CDR1 SEHNR, CDR2 FQNEAQ (reference sequence). Trimming removed 5 bases from V and 2 bases from J, with 9 bases in between. The CDR3 DNA sequence: TGTGCCAGCAGCCCAAGAGACAACACTGAAGCTTTCTTT. It yields the protein CASSPRDNTEAFF.

This clonotype was seen a handful of times. J is TRBJ1-2 and V is TRBV6-5, with TRBD1 identical over 8 bases. The CDR3 has 14 amino acids. The V segment lost 3 bases and the J segment 8 bases; nucleotides outside the gene matches: 8. Germline CDR1 reads MNHEY; CDR2 reads SVGAGI. The CDR3 region is CASSYDGPGGGYTF. The CDR3 coding sequence is TGTGCCAGCAGTTATGATGGGCCAGGGGGCGGCTACACCTTC.

The CDR3 here is CASSYGTRPSYEQYF. CDR3 in DNA: TGTGCCAGCAGTTACGGGACAAGGCCTTCCTACGAGCAGTACTTC. V usage is TRBV6-5 and J usage is TRBJ2-7; D perhaps matches TRBD1 (6 bases). This CDR3 region has 15 residues. V lost 2 bases to trimming and J lost 1 base, with 12 bases between them. The V gene's germline CDR1 is MNHEY and CDR2 SVGAGI.

This clonotype was seen only a few times. The chain links TRBV12-3 or TRBV12-4 to TRBJ1-5; 7 bases align to TRBD1. Trimming at V came to 3 bases and at J to 1 base, leaving 3 bases not matched to a gene. The CDR3 totals 15 residues. CDR3 coding DNA: TGTGCCAGCAGTTTGAAAGGGGGCAGCAATCAGCCCCAGCATTTT. Translated, it gives CASSLKGGSNQPQHF.

V gene TRBV9 combines with J gene TRBJ2-1; 12 positions match TRBD2. V lost 0 bases and J lost 7; bases outside the gene matches: 17. The CDR3 runs to 20 residues. Per germline, CDR1 SGDLS and CDR2 YYNGEE. DNA of the CDR3: TGTGCCAGCAGCGTAGCCTTTCGGGAATCTAGCGGGAGGGTAGGGAATGAGCAGTTCTTC. It translates to CASSVAFRESSGRVGNEQFF.

This clonotype appeared a few times. V usage is TRBV5-1 and J usage is TRBJ2-1; 9 nucleotides agree with TRBD2. The CDR3 sequence is 18 residues long. Germline-derived CDR1 and CDR2 are SGHRS and YFSETQ. The J segment lost 0 bases and the V segment lost 4 bases, leaving 11 bases of the junction unmatched. The CDR3 region has the DNA TGCGCCAGCAGCCCTTGGTACCCGACTAGCGGCTCCTACAATGAGCAGTTCTTC. This sequence encodes CASSPWYPTSGSYNEQFF.